The 8 T cell receptor beta chains presented below share a single source sample, sequenced in a study of T-cell reconstitution after alpha-beta-depleted transplantation in children. The authors prepared the TCRbeta library with unique molecular identifiers. TCRdb independently ran MiXCR on the PCR reads; one entry per CDR3 protein. This sample has some 830,000 distinct CDR3 sequences, with 15% to 20% found just once. This specimen consisted of PBMCs, mostly from graft donor cells, obtained 360 days after TCRalphabeta/CD19-depleted stem cell transplant. The origin of the receptors is a male patient younger than 18 who had a stem cell transplant for acute lymphoblastic leukemia, so the T cells may come from the graft donor.

Concerning this clonotype itself: A read error may produce the germline difference seen at one junction end. This chain links TRBV20-1 with TRBJ2-1, with D possibly TRBD2 on 7 matching bases. The CDR3 loop spans 15 amino acids. Per germline, CDR1 DFQATT and CDR2 SNEGSKA (reference sequence). The CDR3 DNA sequence: TGCAGTCCTAGAGGGGGACTAACAACTAACAATGAGCAGTTCTTC. Translation gives CSPRGGLTTNNEQFF.

This sequence joins TRBV12-3 or TRBV12-4 and TRBJ2-1, with TRBD2 matching over 10 bases. J gave up 4 bases and V 1 base, and 10 bases lay outside the gene matches. The CDR3 spans 18 residues. The CDR3 spells CASSLGRTSGLLYNEQFF. CDR3 DNA sequence: TGTGCCAGCAGTTTAGGGAGGACTAGCGGCTTACTGTACAATGAGCAGTTCTTC.

This clonotype came up a few times. The chain links TRBV9 to TRBJ2-3; 9 bases line up with TRBD1. V trimming: 0 bases; J trimming: 0 bases; junction bases outside the gene matches: 8. CDR1 and CDR2 from the germline V gene are SGDLS and YYNGEE. The CDR3 has 18 residues. The CDR3 is CASSVALQGARSTDTQYF. CDR3 DNA sequence: TGTGCCAGCAGCGTAGCCCTACAGGGGGCTCGAAGCACAGATACGCAGTATTTT.

This clonotype was picked up many times. The rearrangement joins TRBV5-6 to TRBJ2-1; D gene uncertain. V gave up 2 bases and J gave up 6 bases, with 6 bases separating them. The CDR3 spans 12 residues. Germline V gives CDR1 SGHDT, CDR2 YYEEEE. The CDR3 region is CASSFWGNEQFF. The CDR3 nucleotides are TGTGCCAGCAGCTTCTGGGGCAATGAGCAGTTCTTC.

J is TRBJ2-7 and V is TRBV12-3 or TRBV12-4; perhaps TRBD1 as D (5 bases). Trimming took 6 bases from V and 2 from J, leaving 14 bases between them. There are 14 residues in the CDR3. The CDR3 here is CASRRTRFAYEQYF. The CDR3 DNA sequence: TGTGCCAGCAGAAGGACACGGTTTGCCTACGAGCAGTACTTC.

This clonotype was observed at least ten times. CDR3 coding DNA: TGCGCCACCTCGAAGGGAGGGCCATCTTTTACTTACGAGCAGTACTTC. This encodes CATSKGGPSFTYEQYF. The chain links TRBV5-1 to TRBJ2-7, with 7 nucleotides matching TRBD2. Germline CDR1 reads SGHRS; CDR2 reads YFSETQ. The CDR3 is made up of 16 amino acids. V dropped 9 bases and J dropped 4; count of bases not matched to a gene: 19.

The chain links TRBV12-3 or TRBV12-4 to TRBJ2-1, with D perhaps matching TRBD1 (6 bases). This CDR3 contains 12 residues. The germline V and J ends were trimmed by 2 bases and 10 bases, with 9 bases remaining between them. The CDR3 sequence is CASSLSGAEQFF. The CDR3 DNA is TGTGCCAGCAGTTTATCAGGGGCCGAGCAGTTCTTC.

The chain links TRBV2 to TRBJ2-5; the D is unclear. Germline V gene data show CDR1 as SNHLY and CDR2 as FYNNEI. The CDR3 totals 12 residues. V lost 8 bases to trimming and J lost 0 bases, with 7 bases between them. In nucleotides, the CDR3 is TGTGCCAGCGGTCGGGACCAAGAGACCCAGTACTTC. Translation: CASGRDQETQYF.